Below, 5 T cell receptor beta chains from the same sample are listed, as sequenced in a study of blood T cell repertoires in COVID-19. Repertoires were generated with immunoSEQ multiplex PCR, while TCRdb's copy carries only in-frame clones and drops some. This sample carries about 140,000 clones, over 80% of them seen once, and the ten largest clones take about 11%. Material: PBMCs or T cells enriched from blood (not recorded which). All receptors derive from a man in his fifties or sixties who had recovered from COVID-19.

V and J are TRBV6-4 and TRBJ1-2, with D unresolved. Per the germline V gene, CDR1 is MRHNA and CDR2 is SNTAGT. The CDR3 is made up of 15 amino acids. V shed 7 bases and J shed 3 bases, with 18 bases lying between them. CDR3 region: CASKLVGENHYGYTF. The CDR3, as DNA: TGTGCCAGCAAACTAGTGGGAGAGAACCACTATGGCTACACCTTC.

This chain links TRBV7-3 with TRBJ1-1; D may be TRBD1 (6 bases). CDR1 is SGHTA and CDR2 is FQGTGA in the germline V gene. This CDR3 contains 16 residues. Between the trimmed V and J ends, which lost 2 bases and 10 bases, there was a span of 23 bases. Here the CDR3 reads CASSLLAVEKGVGAFF. The CDR3 bases are TGTGCCAGCAGCTTACTAGCGGTCGAGAAGGGGGTGGGAGCTTTCTTT.

V and J are TRBV6-5 and TRBJ1-1, with a possible D match to TRBD1 (5 bases). The CDR3 sequence is 14 residues long. V shed 6 bases and J shed 10 bases, with 21 bases lying between them. CDR1 and CDR2 from the germline V gene are MNHEY and SVGAGI. This CDR3 is CASRRGPGGEGAFF. The CDR3 DNA sequence: TGTGCCAGCAGGCGGGGTCCGGGGGGTGAGGGAGCTTTCTTT.

This chain connects TRBV6-5 to TRBJ2-5, with 7 positions matching TRBD2. Germline V gives CDR1 MNHEY, CDR2 SVGAGI. Trimming at V came to 9 bases and at J to 0 bases, leaving 4 bases not matched to a gene. The CDR3 has 13 residues. This CDR3 reads CASQRGDQETQYF. CDR3 sequence (DNA): TGTGCCAGTCAACGGGGGGACCAAGAGACCCAGTACTTC.

This chain joins TRBV9 and TRBJ1-3, with 9 positions matching TRBD1. The CDR3 has 17 residues. Germline assignment: CDR1 SGDLS and CDR2 YYNGEE. With 4 bases clipped from V and 5 bases from J, the junction kept 13 bases outside the gene matches. The CDR3 region is CASSMIQGAEFRNTIYF. CDR3 coding DNA: TGTGCCAGCAGCATGATACAGGGGGCGGAATTTAGAAACACCATATATTTT.